The rows below give T cell receptor beta chains drawn from one sample of a study of T cell repertoires in cytomegalovirus infection. These receptors have no identified antigens. TCRdb fed the reads into MiXCR, producing one record per CDR3 protein. The data hold about 920,000 distinct CDR3 sequences, with roughly 30% observed a single time. The input for sequencing was cultured CD8+ T cells from PBMCs, taken from culture after CMV antigen stimulation. The receptors come from a human donor in good health (CMV status not recorded). Some clones in this sample may be carry-over from other donors' samples. Each CDR3 is given with its conserved first and last residue. D genes are given only for firm matches. Clone size is not always given. Where it is, it says once, few, many or a class for expanded clones.

j_gene | d_gene | v_gene | abundance | CDR3nt | CDR3aa
TRBJ2-3 | TRBD2 | TRBV20-1 | - | TGCAGTGCTCCGCGGGGGGGCATACCCCAGTATTTT | CSAPRGGIPQYF
TRBJ2-3 | - | TRBV15 | few | TGTGCCACTCGCGGGACTAGCACAGATACGCAGTATTTT | CATRGTSTDTQYF
TRBJ1-5 | - | TRBV6-2/TRBV6-3 | - | TGTGCCAGCAGTGGAAGCAGGGGAGGGAATCAGCCCCAGCATTTT | CASSGSRGGNQPQHF
TRBJ1-1 | - | TRBV4-1 | - | TGCGCCAGCAACCATAACGGGTACACTGAAGCTTTCTTT | CASNHNGYTEAFF
TRBJ2-2 | - | TRBV5-6 | - | TGTGCCAGCAGCTTGGCGGGGGTGAACGGGGAGCTGTTTTTT | CASSLAGVNGELFF
TRBJ1-2 | TRBD1 | TRBV28 | - | TGTGCCAGCAGCCCCTTTGGGACAGGGGGCATGGGGATTGGCTACACCTTC | CASSPFGTGGMGIGYTF
TRBJ2-1 | - | TRBV2 | - | TGTGCCAGCAGTGAAGGGTCGAATGAGCAGTTCTTC | CASSEGSNEQFF
TRBJ2-7 | - | TRBV6-6 | - | TGTGCCAGCAGTTACTCGACAGGTACTGCCTACGAGCAGTACTTC | CASSYSTGTAYEQYF
TRBJ2-7 | - | TRBV6-5 | few | TGTGCCAGCAGTTGGGCGACAGATCTCTACGAGCAGTACTTC | CASSWATDLYEQYF
TRBJ1-6 | - | TRBV7-9 | few | TGTGCCAGCAGCTCCACGGGGGCGCTCCTCCACTTT | CASSSTGALLHF
TRBJ2-5 | - | TRBV11-2 | once | TGTGCCAGCAGCTTAGGCGGGGGCGGGAGGACCCAGTACTTC | CASSLGGGGRTQYF